The 10 T cell receptor beta chains given below trace back to one sample, sequenced in a study of blood T cell repertoires in COVID-19. Assay: immunoSEQ multiplex PCR; the TCRdb copy retains only in-frame clones and omits some. The sample contains fewer than 250,000 clones, approximately 91% of which appear only once. The sequenced sample was peripheral blood. All receptors derive from a man under 40 with acute or convalescent COVID-19.

The rearrangement joins TRBV5-8 to TRBJ2-1, with D uncertain. This CDR3 spans 15 amino acids. V was cut by 4 bases and J by 0 bases, with 11 bases left in between. The germline V gene encodes CDR1 SGHTS and CDR2 YDEGEE. This CDR3 is CASSAAEYSYNEQFF. In nucleotides, the CDR3 is TGTGCCAGCAGCGCCGCGGAGTACTCCTACAATGAGCAGTTCTTC.

This clone was picked up one time. The rearrangement links TRBV7-3 to TRBJ1-2; TRBD1 agrees at 12 bases. Unmatched junction bases numbered 16, after V lost 5 bases and J lost 6 bases. CDR3 length equals 18 residues. Germline V gives CDR1 SGHTA, CDR2 FQGTGA. For the CDR3, the DNA is TGTGCCAGCAGCCGAAAAAAGGGACAGGGGGCAAGACTAAATGGCTACACCTTC. It yields the protein CASSRKKGQGARLNGYTF.

The sample holds one count of this clone. This chain links TRBV15 with TRBJ1-1; D unresolved. From germline, CDR1 is LNHNV and CDR2 YYDKDF (reference sequence). Trimming cost V 2 bases and J 8 bases, with 9 bases left between them. The CDR3 covers 12 residues. DNA of the CDR3: TGTGCCACCAGCAGACAAAACAGAGAAGCTTTCTTT. Amino acids: CATSRQNREAFF. The variable domain in full, with the rest retrieved from reference TRBV15 and TRBJ1-1, is DAMVIQNPRYQVTQFGKPVTLSCSQTLNHNVMYWYQQKSSQAPKLLFHYYDKDFNNEADTPDNFQSRRPNTSFCFLDIRSPGLGDTAMYLCATSRQNREAFFGQGTRLTVV.

The V call is TRBV6-5, the J call TRBJ1-2; D uncertain. V lost 6 bases, J lost 5 bases, and 7 bases lay in between. CDR3 length: 11 amino acids. Germline V gene data show CDR1 as MNHEY and CDR2 as SVGAGI. The CDR3 nucleotides read TGTGCCAGCAGCGGTTGGTATGGCTACACCTTC. It translates to CASSGWYGYTF.

The chain carries TRBV9 and TRBJ2-2; D is uncertain. Trimming removed 3 bases from V and 4 bases from J, with 13 bases in between. This CDR3 is 15 amino acids long. Germline V CDR1 and CDR2: SGDLS, YYNGEE. CDR3 in amino acids: CASSGASRSTGELFF. DNA for the CDR3: TGTGCCAGCAGCGGTGCTAGTAGGAGCACCGGGGAGCTGTTTTTT.

This clone was counted a few times. The J gene is TRBJ1-2, the V gene TRBV6-5; 9 bases line up with TRBD1. V shed 6 bases and J 2 bases; nucleotides not matched to a gene: 7. Germline V gene data show CDR1 as MNHEY and CDR2 as SVGAGI. The CDR3 is 15 residues long. The CDR3 loop is CASSSPTGGNYGYTF. The CDR3 DNA sequence: TGTGCCAGCAGCTCCCCAACAGGGGGCAACTATGGCTACACCTTC.

The J gene is TRBJ1-1, the V gene TRBV28, with no clear D. The CDR3 totals 13 residues. Germline V gene lookup returns CDR1 MDHEN and CDR2 SYDVKM. V was clipped by 4 bases and J by 0 bases, with 6 bases between them. The CDR3 DNA reads as TGTGCCAGCAGTTGGGCACTGAACACTGAAGCTTTCTTT. It specifies CASSWALNTEAFF.

V usage is TRBV7-9 and J usage is TRBJ2-3; 10 bases are shared with TRBD1. Per the germline V gene, CDR1 is SEHNR and CDR2 is FQNEAQ (reference sequence). The CDR3 sequence is 15 residues long. J was trimmed by 2 bases and V by 5 bases; bases with no gene match: 4. This CDR3 reads CASSHDRGLTDTQYF. In DNA form, the CDR3 reads TGTGCCAGCAGCCACGACAGGGGGCTCACAGATACGCAGTATTTT.

The J gene is TRBJ1-1, the V gene TRBV6-1; 10 positions agree with TRBD1. Germline values: CDR1 MNHNS, CDR2 SASEGT. The CDR3 has 17 amino acids. V trimming: 4 bases; J trimming: 0 bases; junction bases outside the gene matches: 8. The CDR3 DNA is TGTGCCAGCAGTGGAGGGACAGGGGCCATCATGAACACTGAAGCTTTCTTT. This codes for CASSGGTGAIMNTEAFF.

The chain carries TRBV7-9 and TRBJ2-4, with D maybe TRBD1 (6 bases). V was clipped by 5 bases and J by 7 bases, with 15 bases between them. This CDR3 has 14 residues. Germline CDR1 and CDR2: SEHNR and FQNEAQ (reference sequence). The CDR3 here is CASSPEWGLNIQYF. As DNA, the CDR3 is TGTGCCAGCAGCCCAGAATGGGGGCTCAACATTCAGTACTTC.